The T cell receptor (beta chain) under discussion was sequenced for a study of PD-1 blockade in classical Hodgkin lymphoma. Notes on the study in general: Reports indicated that newly diagnosed patients had lower baseline TCR diversity than healthy donors did.

Each and every patient relapsed after autologous stem cell transplantation, and patients got differing brentuximab vedotin exposure. Using magnetic negative selection, the CD4+ T cells were separated out of thawed PBMCs. Notes on this clone: Its antigen remains unknown.

Assay used: immunoSEQ multiplex PCR; TCRdb lists only in-frame clones, some missing. The sample consists of thousands of clones, just over 85% of them appearing once. Per the germline V gene, CDR1 is MNHEY and CDR2 is SVGAGI. Deletions cut 2 bases from V and 2 bases from J, with 9 bases between. The CDR3 is made up of 14 amino acids. The sequenced sample was CD4+ T cells from blood, obtained at baseline. The TCR sequence derives from a human donor with classical Hodgkin lymphoma. The chain is built from TRBV6-5 and TRBJ2-5, with D perhaps matching TRBD2 (6 bases). This CDR3 reads CASSYLGRQETQYF. The CDR3 region has the DNA TGTGCCAGCAGTTACCTCGGGAGACAAGAGACCCAGTACTTC.